This entry lists 10 T cell receptor beta chains sequenced from one sample in a study. Each CDR3 protein gets one entry after TCRdb re-called the RT-PCR reads with MiXCR. The repertoire holds fewer than 800,000 distinct CDR3 sequences, with approximately 15% as singletons. Source material: memory CD4+ T cells from blood. The source of these receptors is a female donor in good health, serving as a healthy control.

This sequence joins TRBV18 and TRBJ2-1; TRBD2 matches at 7 bases. V shed 0 bases and J 6 bases; nucleotides not matched to a gene: 5. The germline V gene has CDR1 KGHSH and CDR2 LQKENI. The CDR3 is made up of 15 amino acids. The CDR3: CASSPPAGLANEQFF. CDR3 bases: TGTGCCAGCTCACCACCAGCGGGATTGGCCAATGAGCAGTTCTTC.

Ten or more counts support this clonotype. This chain uses TRBV20-1 with TRBJ2-3; D not certain. Germline CDR1 and CDR2: DFQATT and SNEGSKA (reference sequence). The CDR3 is 15 amino acids. V was clipped by 0 bases and J by 2 bases, with 12 bases between them. CDR3 nucleotide sequence: TGCAGTGCTAGAGAGACTGCCCCCTCCACAGATACGCAGTATTTT. Amino acid sequence: CSARETAPSTDTQYF.

This clonotype was detected a few times. The chain links TRBV18 to TRBJ2-1; D remains ambiguous. Germline values: CDR1 KGHSH, CDR2 LQKENI. CDR3 size: 15 residues. V lost 2 bases to trimming and J lost 2 bases, with 10 bases between them. For the CDR3, the DNA is TGTGCCAGCTCACCAATTGGGGTCACCTACAATGAGCAGTTCTTC. This gives the protein CASSPIGVTYNEQFF.

This clonotype came up many times. The chain carries TRBV6-5 and TRBJ2-1; the match to TRBD2 covers 9 bases. The germline V gene encodes CDR1 MNHEY and CDR2 SVGAGI. The CDR3 is made up of 14 amino acids. Trimming cost V 5 bases and J 9 bases; bases outside gene matches: 8. The CDR3 protein is CASSRAGGFAEQFF. The CDR3 DNA reads TGTGCCAGCAGTCGGGCGGGAGGGTTCGCTGAGCAGTTCTTC.

This clonotype was seen a handful of times. This sequence joins TRBV5-1 and TRBJ1-4, with 8 bases lining up with TRBD1. V lost 4 bases to trimming and J lost 8 bases; unmatched junction nucleotides: 10. Germline-derived CDR1 and CDR2 are SGHRS and YFSETQ. This CDR3 region has 15 residues. The CDR3 DNA follows: TGCGCCAGCAGCCCTACCGGACAGGGAGGCGAAAAACTGTTTTTT. It specifies CASSPTGQGGEKLFF.

This clonotype occurred a few times. The V and J genes are TRBV7-3 and TRBJ2-1; D perhaps matches TRBD2 (6 bases). The ends were cut back, 5 bases at V and 4 bases at J, with 15 bases in the middle. From germline, CDR1 is SGHTA and CDR2 FQGTGA. The CDR3 is made up of 15 amino acids. The CDR3 protein is CASSPHLEGYNEQFF. Here the CDR3 DNA reads TGTGCCAGCAGCCCTCACTTGGAGGGGTACAATGAGCAGTTCTTC.

In this sample, this clonotype turned up many times. The rearrangement uses TRBV20-1 and TRBJ1-1, with D perhaps TRBD1 (6 bases). The CDR3 runs 16 residues. Trimming took off 3 bases at V and 3 bases at J, with 20 bases between the two ends. The germline V gene has CDR1 DFQATT and CDR2 SNEGSKA (reference sequence). The chain's CDR3 is CSARPGAGVSDTEAFF. The CDR3 nucleotides are TGCAGTGCTAGGCCCGGGGCAGGGGTGTCTGACACTGAAGCTTTCTTT.

This rearrangement joins TRBV5-1 to TRBJ2-7; 8 bases are a match to TRBD1. There are 15 residues in the CDR3. V lost 1 base and J lost 4; bases outside the gene matches: 7. Germline V gene sequence: CDR1 SGHRS, CDR2 YFSETQ. The CDR3 DNA follows: TGCGCCAGCAGCTTGTTTCCAGGGGGCGAATACGAGCAGTACTTC. The encoded protein is CASSLFPGGEYEQYF.

The V gene is TRBV20-1, the J gene TRBJ1-4, with 8 bases matching TRBD1. CDR3 size: 15 residues. Germline assignment: CDR1 DFQATT and CDR2 SNEGSKA (reference sequence). With 6 bases clipped from V and 4 bases from J, the junction kept 10 bases outside the gene matches. CDR3 nucleotide sequence: TGCAGTGCCAGACTGGCAGGGGGCGGTAATGAAAAACTGTTTTTT. Protein: CSARLAGGGNEKLFF.

This clonotype has more than one count but fewer than ten. This sequence joins TRBV20-1 and TRBJ2-3; D may match TRBD1 or TRBD2 (5 bases each). The length of the CDR3 is 13 residues. V lost 1 base and J lost 5, with 10 bases in between. Germline loops: CDR1 DFQATT, CDR2 SNEGSKA (reference sequence). The CDR3 bases are TGCAGTGCTAGAGGGGGGTCAGGAGATACGCAGTATTTT. Its protein product is CSARGGSGDTQYF.